This is a list of T cell receptor beta chains from one sample in a study of molecular identifiers for immune sequencing clone quantification. Each CDR3 protein is one row after TCRdb ran MiXCR on the PCR reads. The repertoire holds some 320,000 distinct CDR3 sequences, about a fifth seen once, with about 0.79% in the top ten. The sequenced sample consisted of naive CD8+ T cells from blood, with Jurkat cell RNA spiked in. These TCRs come from a human donor in good health. Some libraries in this study had Jurkat cell RNA spiked in. The CDR3 runs from the conserved cysteine through the conserved F or W.

TRBJ2-5 15 TRBV7-9 CASSLWDPNRETQYF
TRBJ2-1 18 TRBV7-8 CASSLTVGRAGSYNEQFF
TRBJ2-3 16 TRBV7-3 CASSLTRTGVSDTQYF
TRBJ1-1 14 TRBV7-2 CASSLLSDYTEAFF
TRBJ2-7 15 TRBV15 CATSRDTRPDERQYF
TRBJ2-1 17 TRBV19 CASRSNLAGETYNEQFF
TRBJ2-3 16 TRBV20-1 CSAKPGRGQGTDTQYF
TRBJ2-1 15 TRBV19 CASSIDLGQDNEQFF
TRBJ1-1 11 TRBV13 CASSRDSEAFF
TRBJ1-1 12 TRBV7-9 CAPGRVNTEAFF
TRBJ2-1 18 TRBV7-2 CASSQVGISGLSYNEQFF
TRBJ2-7 14 TRBV5-6 CASSGVRPWGEQYF
TRBJ1-4 14 TRBV9 CASSPDPTNEKLFF
TRBJ2-7 14 TRBV5-1 CASSFYSGGGEQYF
TRBJ2-1 15 TRBV11-2 CASSSLAGGGDEQFF